This T cell receptor beta chain was sequenced during a study of T cell repertoires in cytomegalovirus infection. TCRdb reanalysed the reads using MiXCR and keeps one entry per CDR3 protein. The sample has about 360,000 distinct CDR3 sequences; roughly 20% are singletons. V shed 0 bases, J shed 7 bases, and the junction held 7 bases outside the gene matches. Germline V gives CDR1 SGDLS, CDR2 YYNGEE. The CDR3 consists of 15 residues. The sample taken for sequencing was PBMCs. The clonotype originates from a human donor in good health (CMV status not recorded). Some clones in this sample may be carry-over from other donors' samples. The gene calls are TRBV9 and TRBJ2-4; 7 bases align to TRBD2. The CDR3: CASSVGGAGLNIQYF. As DNA, the CDR3 is TGTGCCAGCAGCGTAGGGGGAGCGGGGTTGAACATTCAGTACTTC.